Sequencing of this TCR beta chain was carried out in a study of PD-L1 blockade in urothelial cancer. The wider study: Male patients with bladder-origin urothelial cancer numbered about 90% of the roughly 29.

The time point is: pretreatment peripheral blood. This clone was seen a few times. Trimming stripped 5 bases from V and 0 bases from J, with 4 bases between. From germline, CDR1 is MDHEN and CDR2 SYDVKM. The CDR3 spans 12 residues. Some clones are missing from TCRdb's copy, which holds only in-frame ones; the method was immunoSEQ multiplex PCR. The sample has roughly 90,000 clones, more than 80% seen once. This sequence joins TRBV28 and TRBJ1-1; D uncertain. This clonotype was sampled from a woman of 80 years or more with urothelial cancer. Material: PBMCs, obtained around atezolizumab (anti-PD-L1) treatment. The CDR3 DNA follows: TGTGCCAGCAGTCAGTTGAACACTGAAGCTTTCTTT. This codes for CASSQLNTEAFF.